Below, 21 T cell receptor beta chains from the same sample are listed, as sequenced in a study of T cell responses to AZD1222 COVID-19 vaccine. Repertoires were generated with immunoSEQ multiplex PCR, while TCRdb's copy carries only in-frame clones and drops some. The sample lists 200,000 or so clones, over 80% seen once, with 6.1% in the top ten. This sample comprised peripheral blood, obtained on day 0 of AZD1222 vaccination. These receptors all come from an adult in good health.

The rearrangement joins TRBV28 to TRBJ1-3; TRBD1 is a possible D gene (5 bases). Germline V gives CDR1 MDHEN, CDR2 SYDVKM. The CDR3 is made up of 15 amino acids. The V end lost 1 base, the J end lost 2 bases, and 9 bases lay between the germline ends. In DNA, the CDR3 is TGTGCCAGCAGTTTATTAAGGGGAACTGGAAACACCATATATTTT. Its protein is CASSLLRGTGNTIYF.

J is TRBJ1-2 and V is TRBV10-2, with 7 bases lining up with TRBD1. This CDR3 has 16 residues. The V segment lost 4 bases and the J segment 8 bases; nucleotides outside the gene matches: 16. Germline assignment: CDR1 WSHSY and CDR2 SAAADI. CDR3 coding DNA: TGCGCCAGCAGTGTTACCCTCGACAGGGAATCATCGGGCTACACCTTC. Protein sequence: CASSVTLDRESSGYTF.

CDR3 amino acids: CASSRTGRDQPQHF. The DNA of the CDR3 is TGTGCCAGCTCGCGGACAGGTAGGGACCAGCCCCAGCATTTT. The chain has TRBV18 and TRBJ1-5, with 7 bases lining up with TRBD1. V trimming: 6 bases; J trimming: 7 bases; junction bases outside the gene matches: 9. Germline V gives CDR1 KGHSH, CDR2 LQKENI. The CDR3 has 14 residues. The full variable domain, completed using reference TRBV18 and TRBJ1-5, is NAGVMQNPRHLVRRRGQEARLRCSPMKGHSHVYWYRQLPEEGLKFMVYLQKENIIDESGMPKERFSAEFPKEGPSILRIQQVVRGDSAAYFCASSRTGRDQPQHFGDGTRLSIL.

The table lists this clone with a few counts. The chain is built from TRBV28 and TRBJ2-7; D possibly corresponds to TRBD2 (6 bases). The CDR3 sequence is 15 residues long. CDR1 and CDR2 (germline): MDHEN, SYDVKM. The V gene lost 8 bases and the J gene lost 3 bases, with 20 bases spanning the gap. The CDR3 here is CASFSAGLRNYEQYF. The DNA for the CDR3 is TGTGCCAGCTTTTCCGCGGGACTTAGGAACTACGAGCAGTACTTC.

CDR3 bases: TGTGCCAGCAGTTCCGAAGCTAGCGGGAGAGCCTACGAGCAGTACTTC. This encodes CASSSEASGRAYEQYF. The chain joins TRBV6-2 or TRBV6-3 to TRBJ2-7; 10 bases match TRBD2. The germline V gene encodes CDR1 MNHEY and CDR2 SVGEGT. V lost 4 bases to trimming and J lost 2 bases; unmatched junction nucleotides: 8. The CDR3 covers 16 residues.

The chain is built from TRBV11-2 and TRBJ2-5, with D possibly matching TRBD2 (6 bases). V lost 3 bases and J lost 5, with 22 bases in between. This CDR3 contains 17 residues. Germline V CDR1 and CDR2: SGHAT, FQNNGV. In nucleotides, the CDR3 is TGTGCCAGCAGCTTGCTACCCAGCCGGAGGGTTGGGGAGACCCAGTACTTC. As protein: CASSLLPSRRVGETQYF.

The chain is built from TRBV3-1 (or the pseudogene TRBV3-2) and TRBJ1-5, with D unresolved. Between the trimmed V and J ends, which lost 0 bases and 5 bases, there was a span of 11 bases. CDR1 is LGHDT and CDR2 is YNNKEL in the germline V gene (reference sequence). This CDR3 spans 15 amino acids. DNA for the CDR3: TGTGCCAGCAGCCAAGATCCAGGATCGGATCAGCCCCAGCATTTT. Translating it yields CASSQDPGSDQPQHF.

This chain connects TRBV7-9 to TRBJ2-7, with D perhaps TRBD1 (5 bases). From germline, CDR1 is SEHNR and CDR2 FQNEAQ (reference sequence). The V end was cut by 5 bases, the J end by 2 bases, with 22 bases between. The CDR3 loop spans 17 amino acids. For the CDR3, the DNA is TGTGCCAGCAGCCCGGACGGACACCCAGTGCCTCCCTACGAGCAGTACTTC. Its protein product is CASSPDGHPVPPYEQYF.

This chain connects TRBV10-3 to TRBJ2-7, with TRBD2 matching 9 bases. From germline, CDR1 is ENHRY and CDR2 SYGVKD. Losses at the gene ends were 8 bases for V and 2 bases for J; bases not matched to a gene: 4. The CDR3 sequence is 13 residues long. This CDR3 is CAIATSGTYEQYF. In DNA, the CDR3 is TGTGCCATCGCGACTAGCGGTACCTACGAGCAGTACTTC.

The chain has TRBV14 and TRBJ2-2, with 7 bases identical to TRBD1. The germline V gene has CDR1 SGHDN and CDR2 FVKESK. The CDR3 extends over 17 amino acids. V trimming: 5 bases; J trimming: 0 bases; junction bases outside the gene matches: 9. CDR3 in amino acids: CASSALLTGTNTGELFF. CDR3 sequence (DNA): TGTGCCAGCAGCGCCCTATTGACAGGGACGAACACCGGGGAGCTGTTTTTT.

This sequence joins TRBV20-1 and TRBJ2-1, with D possibly being TRBD2 (7 bases). CDR3 length: 11 amino acids. The V end lost 6 bases, the J end lost 13 bases, and 16 bases lay between the germline ends. Germline V gives CDR1 DFQATT, CDR2 SNEGSKA (reference sequence). CDR3 sequence (DNA): TGCAGTGCCGCTAGGGGGGGAAGACAGTTCTTC. Protein product: CSAARGGRQFF.

This chain joins TRBV30 and TRBJ2-3, with 15 nucleotides matching TRBD2. In germline, CDR1 is GTSNPN, CDR2 SVGIG (reference sequence). Trimming removed 1 base from V and 2 bases from J; junction bases left unmatched: 4. The CDR3 covers 17 residues. This chain's CDR3 is CAWSAGLAGGFTDTQYF. The DNA for the CDR3 is TGTGCCTGGAGTGCCGGACTAGCGGGAGGGTTCACAGATACGCAGTATTTT.

The V and J genes are TRBV28 and TRBJ1-1; D not certain. CDR1 and CDR2 from the germline V gene are MDHEN and SYDVKM. CDR3 length: 15 amino acids. The germline V and J ends were trimmed by 5 bases and 5 bases, with 18 bases remaining between them. The CDR3 reads CASSPPGIGLTEAFF. The CDR3 DNA is TGTGCCAGCAGTCCTCCGGGGATCGGCTTGACTGAAGCTTTCTTT.

The chain uses TRBV19 and TRBJ2-2, with 8 nucleotides matching TRBD1. CDR3 length: 16 amino acids. Losses at the gene ends were 4 bases for V and 5 bases for J; bases not matched to a gene: 9. The germline V gene has CDR1 LNHDA and CDR2 SQIVND (reference sequence). The CDR3 DNA follows: TGTGCCAGTAGTAGAACGACAGGGGCCTTTACCGGGGAGCTGTTTTTT. Its protein is CASSRTTGAFTGELFF. The variable domain in full, with the rest retrieved from reference TRBV19 and TRBJ2-2, is DGGITQSPKYLFRKEGQNVTLSCEQNLNHDAMYWYRQDPGQGLRLIYYSQIVNDFQKGDIAEGYSVSREKKESFPLTVTSAQKNPTAFYLCASSRTTGAFTGELFFGEGSRLTVL.

There are many counts of this clone. The chain joins TRBV14 to TRBJ2-4; tentatively, D is TRBD1 (6 bases). The CDR3 runs to 13 residues. Germline values: CDR1 SGHDN, CDR2 FVKESK. V lost 2 bases, J lost 13 bases, and 15 bases lay in between. The CDR3 protein is CASSQNSQGRQYF. The CDR3 nucleotides read TGTGCCAGCAGCCAAAATTCACAGGGACGACAGTACTTC.

The V call is TRBV3-1 (or the pseudogene TRBV3-2), the J call TRBJ2-7; D may correspond to TRBD1 or TRBD2 (5 bases each). CDR1 LGHDT and CDR2 YNNKEL come from the germline V gene (reference sequence). CDR3 length: 17 residues. Trimming shortened V by 6 bases and J by 0 bases, and 21 bases separated the two germline ends. CDR3 amino acids: CASSRELPGTTSYEQYF. The CDR3, as DNA: TGTGCCAGCAGTCGAGAACTCCCCGGGACGACCTCCTACGAGCAGTACTTC.

The chain carries TRBV18 and TRBJ2-7; 7 bases fit TRBD1. With 6 bases clipped from V and 6 bases from J, the junction kept 8 bases outside the gene matches. Germline V CDR1 and CDR2: KGHSH, LQKENI. The CDR3 extends over 13 amino acids. DNA for the CDR3: TGTGCCAGCTCTCTACAGGGGAGTGGCGAGCAGTACTTC. Translating gives CASSLQGSGEQYF.

The genes are TRBV10-3 and TRBJ2-2, with TRBD2 matching over 10 bases. Per germline, CDR1 ENHRY and CDR2 SYGVKD. CDR3 length equals 16 residues. V shed 10 bases and J 0 bases; nucleotides not matched to a gene: 8. The CDR3 protein is CATRDGLAANTGELFF. The CDR3 region has the DNA TGTGCCACCCGCGATGGACTAGCGGCGAACACCGGGGAGCTGTTTTTT.

The V and J genes are TRBV11-2 and TRBJ1-2, with D possibly being TRBD1 (5 bases). Trimming shortened V by 5 bases and J by 3 bases, and 16 bases separated the two germline ends. CDR1 SGHAT and CDR2 FQNNGV come from the germline V gene. CDR3 length equals 15 residues. The DNA for the CDR3 is TGTGCCAGCAGCCCCCGGGGGGGGAGCGACTATGGCTACACCTTC. This codes for CASSPRGGSDYGYTF.

This clone showed up just once. The J gene is TRBJ2-7, the V gene TRBV19, with 7 bases fitting TRBD2. In germline, CDR1 is LNHDA, CDR2 SQIVND (reference sequence). Trimming took 4 bases from V and 6 from J; bases not matched to a gene: 12. The CDR3 totals 15 residues. This CDR3 is CASSKNSGPVGEQYF. The CDR3 bases are TGTGCCAGTAGTAAAAATAGCGGGCCGGTCGGCGAGCAGTACTTC.

This chain joins TRBV7-3 and TRBJ2-2; TRBD2 agrees at 7 bases. Germline CDR1 and CDR2: SGHTA and FQGTGA. Trimming cost V 5 bases and J 6 bases; bases outside gene matches: 3. This CDR3 has 13 amino acids. Here the CDR3 reads CASSPGGSGELFF. DNA of the CDR3: TGTGCCAGCAGCCCCGGGGGGTCCGGGGAGCTGTTTTTT. Variable domain in full (rest from reference TRBV7-3 and TRBJ2-2): GAGVSQTPSNKVTEKGKYVELRCDPISGHTALYWYRQSLGQGPEFLIYFQGTGAADDSGLPNDRFFAVRPEGSVSTLKIQRTERGDSAVYLCASSPGGSGELFFGEGSRLTVL.